This entry lists 26 T cell receptor beta chains sequenced from one sample in a study of chemoradiotherapy in HPV16-positive cancers. The table came from immunoSEQ multiplex PCR; TCRdb's copy has only in-frame clones and leaves some out. The sample yields under 7,500 clones, approximately 80% seen once. Sequenced material: tumor tissue, taken from a patient who underwent chemoradiotherapy. The receptor source for this set is a human donor with HPV-associated anogenital cancer.

The chain has TRBV4-3 and TRBJ1-1; 8 bases agree with TRBD1. The V and J ends lost 1 base and 3 bases, in that order; junction bases with no gene match: 1. Per germline, CDR1 LGHNA and CDR2 YSLEER. The CDR3 is 14 amino acids. This CDR3 reads CASSQVGQDTEAFF. In nucleotides, the CDR3 is TGCGCCAGCAGCCAAGTGGGACAGGACACTGAAGCTTTCTTT.

V and J are TRBV27 and TRBJ2-7, with unresolved D. The CDR3 loop spans 13 amino acids. In germline, CDR1 is MNHEY, CDR2 SMNVEV (reference sequence). With 2 bases removed from V and 0 bases from J, the gap between germline ends came to 5 bases. CDR3 sequence (DNA): TGTGCCAGCAGTTTAATGAACTCCTACGAGCAGTACTTC. It is translated as CASSLMNSYEQYF.

The DNA for the CDR3 is TGCGCCAGCAGCTTGCAGGGGGCCGATCAGCCCCAGCATTTT. This codes for CASSLQGADQPQHF. The chain couples TRBV5-1 to TRBJ1-5; 8 nucleotides agree with TRBD1. After removal of 1 base from V and 5 bases from J, the junction contained 2 bases not matched to a gene. This CDR3 has 14 amino acids. The germline CDR1 and CDR2 sequences are SGHRS and YFSETQ.

This clone came up a few times. Likely a read error: the CDR3 ends without its conserved phenylalanine or tryptophan. The DNA is left out, because the CDR3 cannot be placed on it with certainty; the CDR3 is given as TCRdb lists it. The genes are TRBV5-6 and TRBJ1-2; TRBD1, as called in the table, went unchecked against the DNA. The CDR3 extends over 15 residues, inclusive of both ends. Germline values: CDR1 SGHDT, CDR2 YYEEEE. The CDR3 is CASSSLSGTGDTLQS.

The V and J genes are TRBV5-6 and TRBJ2-4; TRBD1 agrees at 10 bases. There are 15 residues in the CDR3. Trimming cost V 4 bases and J 5 bases; bases outside gene matches: 6. Germline V CDR1 and CDR2: SGHDT, YYEEEE. In DNA form, the CDR3 reads TGTGCCAGCAGCCAAGAGACAGGGGGCCAAAACATTCAGTACTTC. Translated, it gives CASSQETGGQNIQYF.

This clone occurred a few times. This chain links TRBV5-1 with TRBJ1-6; the D gene is possibly TRBD1 (5 bases). Germline V gene sequence: CDR1 SGHRS, CDR2 YFSETQ. With 0 bases removed from V and 10 bases from J, the gap between germline ends came to 17 bases. The CDR3 covers 16 residues. CDR3 in amino acids: CASSLASGTEGSPLHF. The CDR3 DNA sequence: TGCGCCAGCAGCTTGGCCAGCGGGACCGAAGGATCACCCCTCCACTTT.

The genes are TRBV4-3 and TRBJ1-2; TRBD1 is a possible D gene (5 bases). The V gene's germline CDR1 is LGHNA and CDR2 YSLEER. V was pared by 0 bases and J by 2 bases, with 10 bases between. The CDR3 consists of 15 residues. The CDR3 bases are TGCGCCAGCAGCCAAGATACAGACAGCAACTATGGCTACACCTTC. The encoded protein is CASSQDTDSNYGYTF.

The V gene is TRBV5-6, the J gene TRBJ2-7; no clear D. The CDR3 contains 13 residues. The V end was cut by 2 bases, the J end by 3 bases, with 9 bases between. CDR1 and CDR2 (germline): SGHDT, YYEEEE. DNA for the CDR3: TGTGCCAGCAGCTTCGGACGCAACTACGAGCAGTACTTC. This sequence encodes CASSFGRNYEQYF.

This rearrangement joins TRBV7-2 to TRBJ2-7; 8 nucleotides agree with TRBD2. This CDR3 spans 15 amino acids. In germline, CDR1 is SGHTA, CDR2 FQGNSA. V lost 2 bases, J lost 5 bases, and 8 bases stayed unmatched. The CDR3 reads CASSLNGGDGNEQYF. CDR3 bases: TGTGCCAGCAGCTTAAACGGGGGGGACGGCAACGAGCAGTACTTC.

The chain is built from TRBV11-2 and TRBJ1-1; D unresolved. This CDR3 comprises 15 residues. V lost 3 bases and J lost 1, with 12 bases in between. Germline CDR1 and CDR2: SGHAT and FQNNGV. CDR3 DNA: TGTGCCAGCAGCTTCGGTATACAGACGAACACTGAAGCTTTCTTT. Its translation: CASSFGIQTNTEAFF.

The V call is TRBV19, the J call TRBJ2-5; D is undetermined. V shed 1 base and J shed 5 bases, with 8 bases lying between them. The CDR3 is 13 amino acids. Germline V CDR1 and CDR2: LNHDA, SQIVND (reference sequence). The CDR3 here is CASSIGIRETQYF. In DNA form, the CDR3 reads TGTGCCAGTAGTATAGGGATCCGGGAGACCCAGTACTTC.

The rearrangement joins TRBV9 to TRBJ2-3; 11 bases match TRBD2. Trimming removed 0 bases from V and 6 bases from J; junction bases left unmatched: 6. The CDR3 loop spans 16 amino acids. Germline V gene sequence: CDR1 SGDLS, CDR2 YYNGEE. The CDR3 region is CASSVGASGGRDTQYF. The CDR3 DNA follows: TGTGCCAGCAGCGTAGGGGCTAGCGGGGGGCGCGATACGCAGTATTTT.

The chain has TRBV5-1 and TRBJ1-2; 12 bases line up with TRBD1. The V segment lost 4 bases and the J segment 10 bases; nucleotides outside the gene matches: 8. The germline V gene has CDR1 SGHRS and CDR2 YFSETQ. This CDR3 is 14 amino acids long. The CDR3 DNA follows: TGCGCCAGCAGCGCCTATGGGACAGGGGGCGACTACACCTTC. Residues: CASSAYGTGGDYTF.

A few counts support this clone. The chain employs TRBV19 and TRBJ1-1; no clear D gene. Trimming left V 3 bases short and J 4 bases short, with 6 bases between. The CDR3 consists of 12 residues. The germline gives CDR1 LNHDA, CDR2 SQIVND (reference sequence). This CDR3 reads CASSISSTEAFF. DNA of the CDR3: TGTGCCAGTAGTATCAGTTCCACTGAAGCTTTCTTT.

V and J are TRBV4-3 and TRBJ1-1; 7 nucleotides match TRBD1. Germline V gene lookup returns CDR1 LGHNA and CDR2 YSLEER. V was pared by 6 bases and J by 2 bases, with 6 bases of the junction left unmatched. CDR3 length: 14 residues. The CDR3 region is CASSLEGANTEAFF. In DNA, the CDR3 is TGCGCCAGCAGTCTTGAGGGGGCTAACACTGAAGCTTTCTTT.

The genes are TRBV19 and TRBJ1-5; tentative D call: TRBD1 (5 bases). The CDR3 runs to 17 residues. The germline gives CDR1 LNHDA, CDR2 SQIVND (reference sequence). Trimming cost V 1 base and J 4 bases, with 17 bases left between them. The CDR3: CASSIGAGGLVNQPQHF. Written as DNA, the CDR3 is TGTGCCAGTAGTATAGGGGCCGGGGGTTTGGTGAATCAGCCCCAGCATTTT.

This clone showed up just once. V is TRBV10-3 and J is TRBJ2-7; no definite D call. The CDR3 has 16 residues. The V end was cut by 0 bases, the J end by 11 bases, with 23 bases between. Germline V gives CDR1 ENHRY, CDR2 SYGVKD. CDR3 sequence: CAISESIIGAPTEKYF. The CDR3 bases are TGTGCCATCAGTGAGTCGATTATCGGAGCCCCTACGGAGAAGTACTTC.

V is TRBV28 and J is TRBJ2-3; 15 bases map to TRBD2. With 6 bases clipped from V and 2 bases from J, the junction kept 9 bases outside the gene matches. The CDR3 is made up of 18 amino acids. Germline V gene data show CDR1 as MDHEN and CDR2 as SYDVKM. The CDR3 sequence is CASSLIGLAGGPTDTQYF. In DNA, the CDR3 is TGTGCCAGCAGCCTCATAGGACTAGCGGGGGGGCCCACAGATACGCAGTATTTT. The complete variable domain, with remaining parts taken from reference TRBV28 and TRBJ2-3, reads DVKVTQSSRYLVKRTGEKVFLECVQDMDHENMFWYRQDPGLGLRLIYFSYDVKMKEKGDIPEGYSVSREKKERFSLILESASTNQTSMYLCASSLIGLAGGPTDTQYFGPGTRLTVL.

The chain combines TRBV15 with TRBJ2-3, with TRBD2 matching over 10 bases. Germline assignment: CDR1 LNHNV and CDR2 YYDKDF (reference sequence). The V and J ends lost 5 bases and 3 bases, in that order; junction bases with no gene match: 5. The CDR3 is 15 residues long. The CDR3 reads CATSVQRGGTDTQYF. Here the CDR3 DNA reads TGTGCCACCAGCGTCCAGCGGGGGGGAACAGATACGCAGTATTTT.

This clone was recorded only once. The V call is TRBV30, the J call TRBJ1-2, with a tentative D call TRBD1 (5 bases). The V gene lost 1 base and the J gene lost 4 bases, with 10 bases spanning the gap. This CDR3 has 13 residues. Per the germline V gene, CDR1 is GTSNPN and CDR2 is SVGIG (reference sequence). In DNA form, the CDR3 reads TGTGCCTGGAGTGGCGGGACCTCCTATGGCTACACCTTC. This gives the protein CAWSGGTSYGYTF.

The chain links TRBV6-4 to TRBJ2-3, with 8 bases identical to TRBD2. The CDR3 is 14 residues long. With 5 bases clipped from V and 4 bases from J, the junction kept 5 bases outside the gene matches. Germline-derived CDR1 and CDR2 are MRHNA and SNTAGT. CDR3 nucleotide sequence: TGTGCCAGCAGTCCGGGACTAGGGTCAGATACGCAGTATTTT. Translation gives CASSPGLGSDTQYF.

The chain is built from TRBV2 and TRBJ1-5; D is undetermined. This CDR3 region has 14 residues. Germline V gene sequence: CDR1 SNHLY, CDR2 FYNNEI. V lost 6 bases and J lost 7, with 16 bases in between. In nucleotides, the CDR3 is TGTGCCAGCAGAGCGGGGTCTGGAGGACAGCCCCAGCATTTT. The encoded protein is CASRAGSGGQPQHF.

This chain connects TRBV7-9 to TRBJ1-5; D is perhaps TRBD1 (5 bases). V was cut by 3 bases and J by 2 bases, with 11 bases left in between. There are 15 residues in the CDR3. Germline V CDR1 and CDR2: SEHNR, FQNEAQ (reference sequence). The CDR3 loop is CASSFGGGGNQPQHF. The CDR3 DNA follows: TGTGCCAGCAGCTTTGGGGGAGGAGGCAATCAGCCCCAGCATTTT. The entire variable domain, with the rest obtained from reference TRBV7-9 and TRBJ1-5, is as follows: DTGVSQNPRHKITKRGQNVTFRCDPISEHNRLYWYRQTLGQGPEFLTYFQNEAQLEKSRLLSDRFSAERPKGSFSTLEIQRTEQGDSAMYLCASSFGGGGNQPQHFGDGTRLSIL.

The rearrangement joins TRBV7-2 to TRBJ1-3; D is undetermined. The CDR3 runs to 16 residues. Germline CDR1 reads SGHTA; CDR2 reads FQGNSA. Deletions cut 1 base from V and 0 bases from J, with 10 bases between. In nucleotides, the CDR3 is TGTGCCAGCAGCTTAGTCGCCGAGAGCTCTGGAAACACCATATATTTT. Residues: CASSLVAESSGNTIYF.

The V call is TRBV6-6, the J call TRBJ1-1; 9 bases agree with TRBD1. The CDR3 spans 13 residues. The germline gives CDR1 MNHNY, CDR2 SVGAGI (reference sequence). The V and J ends lost 7 bases and 6 bases, in that order; junction bases with no gene match: 6. This CDR3 is CASTGQGIPEAFF. CDR3 bases: TGTGCCAGCACGGGACAGGGAATCCCTGAAGCTTTCTTT.

The chain combines TRBV11-2 with TRBJ2-7; no clear D. The CDR3 has 13 residues. V was pared by 6 bases and J by 5 bases, with 14 bases between. Germline CDR1 is SGHAT and CDR2 is FQNNGV. CDR3 bases: TGTGCCAGCAGTTTGGACGGTCCAAACGAGCAGTACTTC. Translating it yields CASSLDGPNEQYF. The complete variable domain, with remaining parts taken from reference TRBV11-2 and TRBJ2-7, reads EAGVAQSPRYKIIEKRQSVAFWCNPISGHATLYWYQQILGQGPKLLIQFQNNGVVDDSQLPKDRFSAERLKGVDSTLKIQPAKLEDSAVYLCASSLDGPNEQYFGPGTRLTVT.